This T cell receptor beta chain originates from a study of T cells in Graves' hyperthyroidism and ophthalmopathy. This clonotype was counted at least ten times. Its antigen is still unknown. Amplification targeted TCR beta CDR3 regions from RNA transcripts. Carried out on the TCR CDR3, a first-round RT-PCR used the HTBI primer set. TCRdb analysed the multiplex PCR reads with MiXCR anew, one entry per CDR3 protein. The sample contains 270,000 or so distinct CDR3 sequences, 25% to 30% of which appear only once. The CDR3 runs to 17 residues. V was pared by 2 bases and J by 4 bases, with 11 bases of the junction left unmatched. Germline CDR1 and CDR2: LNHDA and SQIVND (reference sequence). General study points: Model output signaled ophthalmopathy a median approximately 6 months ahead of onset.

V is TRBV19 and J is TRBJ1-5; 7 bases line up with TRBD1. The TCR originated in a man in his forties with Graves' hyperthyroidism that later progressed to Graves' ophthalmopathy. The sample consisted of blood. CDR3 coding DNA: TGTGCCAGTAGTATATGGAGGAGACAGGGCGGTAATCAGCCCCAGCATTTT. It specifies CASSIWRRQGGNQPQHF.